This T cell receptor (beta chain) was identified in a study of response to subunit inactivated influenza vaccine. On this clonotype: The antigen remains unidentified.

Germline assignment: CDR1 LGHDT and CDR2 YNNKEL (reference sequence). Trimming stripped 2 bases from V and 2 bases from J, with 16 bases between. The CDR3 is 16 amino acids. Study-level points and caveats: Authors suggested each seasonal influenza vaccination recruits few new T cells.

Via MiXCR, TCRdb re-called the RT-PCR reads, giving one row per CDR3 protein. Of around 790,000 distinct CDR3 sequences in the sample, over 20% were seen once. The TCR originated in a man between 45 and 60 years old who received an inactivated influenza vaccine. The sequencing here drew on PBMCs from blood, taken approximately 5 days after vaccination. The chain uses TRBV3-1 and TRBJ2-7; D possibly matches TRBD1 or TRBD2 (5 bases each). The CDR3 loop is CASSQWVGRDAYEQYF. In DNA, the CDR3 is TGTGCCAGCAGCCAATGGGTTGGACGGGACGCCTACGAGCAGTACTTC.